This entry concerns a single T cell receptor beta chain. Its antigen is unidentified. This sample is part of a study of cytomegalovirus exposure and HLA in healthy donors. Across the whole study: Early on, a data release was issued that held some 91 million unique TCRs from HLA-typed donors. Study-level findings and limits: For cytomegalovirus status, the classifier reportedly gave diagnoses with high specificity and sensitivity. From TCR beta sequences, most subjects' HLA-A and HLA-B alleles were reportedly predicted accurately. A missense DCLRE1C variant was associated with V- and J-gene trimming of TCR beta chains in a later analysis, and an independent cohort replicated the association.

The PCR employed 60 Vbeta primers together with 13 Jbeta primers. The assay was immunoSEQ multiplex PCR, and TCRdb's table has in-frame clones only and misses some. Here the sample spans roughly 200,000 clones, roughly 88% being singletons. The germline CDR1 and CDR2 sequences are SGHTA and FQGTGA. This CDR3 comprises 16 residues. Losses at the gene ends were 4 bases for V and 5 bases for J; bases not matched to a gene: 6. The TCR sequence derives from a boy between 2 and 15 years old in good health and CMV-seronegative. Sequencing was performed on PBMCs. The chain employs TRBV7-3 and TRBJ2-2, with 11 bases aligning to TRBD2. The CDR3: CASSSPSGGRTGELFF. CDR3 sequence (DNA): TGTGCCAGCAGCTCCCCTAGCGGGGGGAGGACCGGGGAGCTGTTTTTT.